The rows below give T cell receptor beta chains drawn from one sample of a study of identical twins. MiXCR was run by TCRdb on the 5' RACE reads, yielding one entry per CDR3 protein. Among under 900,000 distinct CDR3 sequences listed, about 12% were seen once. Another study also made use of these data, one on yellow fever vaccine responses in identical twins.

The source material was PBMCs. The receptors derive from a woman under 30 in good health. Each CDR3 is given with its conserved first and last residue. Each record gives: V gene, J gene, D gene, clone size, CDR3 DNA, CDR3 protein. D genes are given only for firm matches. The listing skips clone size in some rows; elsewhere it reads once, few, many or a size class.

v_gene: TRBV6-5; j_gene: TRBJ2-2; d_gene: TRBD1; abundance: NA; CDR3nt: TGTGCCAGCAGTTACTGGGGACAGGGGGGCACCGGGGAGCTGTTTTTT; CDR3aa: CASSYWGQGGTGELFF
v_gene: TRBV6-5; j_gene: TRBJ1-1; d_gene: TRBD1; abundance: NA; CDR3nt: TGTGCCAGCAGTTTCGGGACAGGGGTCACTGAAGCTTTCTTT; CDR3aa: CASSFGTGVTEAFF
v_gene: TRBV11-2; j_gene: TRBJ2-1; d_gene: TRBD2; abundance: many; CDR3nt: TGTGCCAGCAGCTTATCACGCGGGAGGGCAGACAATGAGCAGTTCTTC; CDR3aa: CASSLSRGRADNEQFF
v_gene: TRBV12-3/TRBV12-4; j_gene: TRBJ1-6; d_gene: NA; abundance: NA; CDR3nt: TGTGCCAGCAGTTTAAGGGTAACTCCAAATTCACCCCTCCACTTT; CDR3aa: CASSLRVTPNSPLHF
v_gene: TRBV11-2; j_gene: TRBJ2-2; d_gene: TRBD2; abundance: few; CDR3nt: TGTGCCAGCAGCCAAGCGGGGGGGCAGGTCGGGGAGCTGTTTTTT; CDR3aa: CASSQAGGQVGELFF
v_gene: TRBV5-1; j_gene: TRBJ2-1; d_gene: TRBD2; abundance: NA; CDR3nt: TGCGCCAGCAGCTTTTCTAGCGGGAACTACAATGAGCAGTTCTTC; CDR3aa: CASSFSSGNYNEQFF
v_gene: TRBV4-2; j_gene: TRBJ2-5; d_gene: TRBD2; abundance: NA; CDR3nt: TGTGCCAGCAGCCAAGGGGCGGGAGAGGGGGAGACCCAGTACTTC; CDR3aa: CASSQGAGEGETQYF
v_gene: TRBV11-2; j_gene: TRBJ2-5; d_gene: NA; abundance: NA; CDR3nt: TGTGCCAGCAGCATCGCGAGGGAGACCCAGTACTTC; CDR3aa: CASSIARETQYF
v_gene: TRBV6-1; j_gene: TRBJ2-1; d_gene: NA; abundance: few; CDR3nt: TGTGCCAGCAGTGAACTCGCGGGTGATTACAATGAGCAGTTCTTC; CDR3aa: CASSELAGDYNEQFF
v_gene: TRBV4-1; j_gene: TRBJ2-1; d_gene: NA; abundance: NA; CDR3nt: TGCGCCAGCAGCCAAGAAGGGGGCGGCGGGAGAGCGGGCTATGAGCAGTTCTTC; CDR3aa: CASSQEGGGGRAGYEQFF